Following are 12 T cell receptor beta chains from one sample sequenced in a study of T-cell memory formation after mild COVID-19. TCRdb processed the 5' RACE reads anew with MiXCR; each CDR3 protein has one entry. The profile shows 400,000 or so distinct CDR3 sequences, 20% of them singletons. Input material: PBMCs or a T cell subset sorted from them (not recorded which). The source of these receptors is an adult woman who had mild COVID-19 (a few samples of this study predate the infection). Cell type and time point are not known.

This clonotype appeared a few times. CDR3 loop: CASSLKLGSYGYTF. CDR3 in DNA: TGTGCCAGCAGCTTAAAATTAGGGTCCTATGGCTACACCTTC. The rearrangement uses TRBV7-8 and TRBJ1-2; D gene ambiguous. Trimming left V 2 bases short and J 4 bases short, with 11 bases between. Per germline, CDR1 SGHVS and CDR2 FQNEAQ. The CDR3 is 14 residues long.

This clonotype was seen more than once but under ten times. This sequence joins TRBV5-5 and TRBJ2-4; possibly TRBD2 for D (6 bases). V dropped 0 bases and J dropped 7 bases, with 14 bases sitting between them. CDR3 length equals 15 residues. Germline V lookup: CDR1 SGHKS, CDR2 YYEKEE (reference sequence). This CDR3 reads CASSLVGGFSNIQYF. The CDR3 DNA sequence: TGTGCCAGCAGCTTGGTGGGAGGTTTCTCTAACATTCAGTACTTC.

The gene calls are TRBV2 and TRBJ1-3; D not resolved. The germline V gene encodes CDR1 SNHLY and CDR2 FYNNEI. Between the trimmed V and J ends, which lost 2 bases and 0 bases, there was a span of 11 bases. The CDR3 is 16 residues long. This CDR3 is CASSEMLFYSGNTIYF. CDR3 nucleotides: TGTGCCAGCAGTGAAATGTTATTTTACTCTGGAAACACCATATATTTT.

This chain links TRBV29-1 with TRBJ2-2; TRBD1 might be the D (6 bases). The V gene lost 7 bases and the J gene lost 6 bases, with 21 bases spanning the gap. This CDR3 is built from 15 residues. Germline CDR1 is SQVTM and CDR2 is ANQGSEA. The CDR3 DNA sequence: TGCAGCGCCAGAGACCCCAACAGGGCCCCCGGGGAGCTGTTTTTT. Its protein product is CSARDPNRAPGELFF.

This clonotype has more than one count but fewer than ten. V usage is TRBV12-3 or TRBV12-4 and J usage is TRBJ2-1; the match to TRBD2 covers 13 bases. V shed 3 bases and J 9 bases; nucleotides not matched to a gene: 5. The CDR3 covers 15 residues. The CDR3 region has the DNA TGTGCCAGCAGTTTTGGACTAGCGGGAGCTAGTGAGCAGTTCTTC. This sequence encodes CASSFGLAGASEQFF.

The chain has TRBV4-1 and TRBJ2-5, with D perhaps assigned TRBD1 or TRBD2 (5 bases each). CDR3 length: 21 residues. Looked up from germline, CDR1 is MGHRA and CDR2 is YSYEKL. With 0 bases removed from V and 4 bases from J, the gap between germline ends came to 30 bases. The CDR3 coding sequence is TGCGCCAGCAGCCAAGATTACCCGGGGCTCTCTGTGCACGGGATTCGAGAGACCCAGTACTTC. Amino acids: CASSQDYPGLSVHGIRETQYF.

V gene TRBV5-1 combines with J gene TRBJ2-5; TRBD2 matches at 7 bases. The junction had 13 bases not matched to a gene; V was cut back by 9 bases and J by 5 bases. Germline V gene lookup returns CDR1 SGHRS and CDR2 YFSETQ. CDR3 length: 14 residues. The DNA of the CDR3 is TGCGCCACCGCCCTACTAGCGCCGAGGGAGACCCAGTACTTC. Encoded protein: CATALLAPRETQYF.

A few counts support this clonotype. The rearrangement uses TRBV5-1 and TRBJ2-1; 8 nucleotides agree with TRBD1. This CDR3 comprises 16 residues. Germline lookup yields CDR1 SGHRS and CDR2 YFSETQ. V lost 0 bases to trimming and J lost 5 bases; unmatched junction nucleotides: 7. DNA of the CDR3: TGCGCCAGCAGCTTGGCCCGATTGACAGGGGACAATGAGCAGTTCTTC. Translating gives CASSLARLTGDNEQFF. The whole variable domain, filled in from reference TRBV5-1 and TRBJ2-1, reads KAGVTQTPRYLIKTRGQQVTLSCSPISGHRSVSWYQQTPGQGLQFLFEYFSETQRNKGNFPGRFSGRQFSNSRSEMNVSTLELGDSALYLCASSLARLTGDNEQFFGPGTRLTVL.

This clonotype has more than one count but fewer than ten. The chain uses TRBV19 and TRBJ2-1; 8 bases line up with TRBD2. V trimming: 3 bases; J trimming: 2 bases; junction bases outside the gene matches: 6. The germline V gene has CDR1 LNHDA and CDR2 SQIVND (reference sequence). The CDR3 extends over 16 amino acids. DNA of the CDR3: TGTGCCAGTAGTATTAGACGGGAGGGCCCCTACAATGAGCAGTTCTTC. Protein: CASSIRREGPYNEQFF. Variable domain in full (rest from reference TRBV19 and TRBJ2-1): DGGITQSPKYLFRKEGQNVTLSCEQNLNHDAMYWYRQDPGQGLRLIYYSQIVNDFQKGDIAEGYSVSREKKESFPLTVTSAQKNPTAFYLCASSIRREGPYNEQFFGPGTRLTVL.

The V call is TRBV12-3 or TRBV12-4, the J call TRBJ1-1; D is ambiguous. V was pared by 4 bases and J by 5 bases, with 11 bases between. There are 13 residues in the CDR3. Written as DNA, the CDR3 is TGTGCCAGCAGTTCCGACATCGGGACTGAAGCTTTCTTT. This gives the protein CASSSDIGTEAFF.

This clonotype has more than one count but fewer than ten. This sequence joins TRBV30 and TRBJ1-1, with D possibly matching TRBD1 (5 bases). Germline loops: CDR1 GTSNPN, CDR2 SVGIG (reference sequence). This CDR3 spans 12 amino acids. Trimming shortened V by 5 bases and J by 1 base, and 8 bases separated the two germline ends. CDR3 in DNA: TGTGCCTGGGTGGGGGGGAACACTGAAGCTTTCTTT. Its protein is CAWVGGNTEAFF.

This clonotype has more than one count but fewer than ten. The CDR3 DNA reads as TGTGCCAGCAGTTTATCCCGACAGGGATCCTATGGCTACACCTTC. This gives the protein CASSLSRQGSYGYTF. The rearrangement uses TRBV27 and TRBJ1-2, with 7 bases that match TRBD1. J lost 4 bases, V lost 0 bases, and 5 bases had no gene match. This CDR3 comprises 15 residues. The germline CDR1 and CDR2 sequences are MNHEY and SMNVEV (reference sequence).